The 31 T cell receptor beta chains below all came from one sample that was sequenced in a study of blood T cell repertoires in COVID-19. The data were produced by immunoSEQ multiplex PCR, yet TCRdb's version contains in-frame clones alone and is incomplete. The table has some 160,000 clones, 80% seen once. The sequenced material came from PBMCs or T cells enriched from blood (not recorded which). The receptor set was obtained from a woman in her sixties who had recovered from COVID-19.

This clone was seen only a few times. J is TRBJ1-1 and V is TRBV27, with D unclear. This CDR3 region has 13 residues. In germline, CDR1 is MNHEY, CDR2 SMNVEV (reference sequence). The V end lost 8 bases, the J end lost 4 bases, and 14 bases lay between the germline ends. The CDR3 DNA sequence: TGTGCCAGCCGGTCCATGATTGGCACTGAAGCTTTCTTT. Translation: CASRSMIGTEAFF.

The chain couples TRBV5-1 to TRBJ2-6; maybe TRBD1 (5 bases). This CDR3 spans 15 amino acids. V was trimmed by 3 bases and J by 4 bases, leaving 11 bases between them. Germline lookup yields CDR1 SGHRS and CDR2 YFSETQ. This CDR3 is CASSSQGPGANVLTF. In DNA form, the CDR3 reads TGCGCCAGCAGCTCCCAGGGCCCCGGGGCCAACGTCCTGACTTTC.

The chain combines TRBV30 with TRBJ2-3; no definite D call. Trimming pared 3 bases from V and 7 bases from J, leaving 8 bases between. The CDR3 sequence is 11 residues long. CDR1 and CDR2 from the germline V gene are GTSNPN and SVGIG (reference sequence). CDR3 sequence (DNA): TGTGCCTGGAGATTGGGCTATACGCAGTATTTT. Residues: CAWRLGYTQYF.

The chain links TRBV2 to TRBJ2-7; tentative D call: TRBD1 (6 bases). The CDR3 is 17 residues long. Germline CDR1 SNHLY, CDR2 FYNNEI. Deletions cut 4 bases from V and 2 bases from J, with 21 bases between. CDR3: CASSGAGVNSLTYEQYF. The CDR3 DNA sequence: TGTGCCAGCAGTGGAGCAGGGGTCAATTCTCTTACCTACGAGCAGTACTTC.

This clone came up once. The V call is TRBV6-1, the J call TRBJ2-7, with 8 positions matching TRBD1. This CDR3 has 14 amino acids. V was pared by 2 bases and J by 4 bases, with 4 bases of the junction left unmatched. Germline V gene lookup returns CDR1 MNHNS and CDR2 SASEGT. CDR3 coding DNA: TGTGCCAGCAGTGAAACAGGGGGATTGTACGAGCAGTACTTC. Translated: CASSETGGLYEQYF.

The chain employs TRBV11-2 and TRBJ1-1; 9 bases map to TRBD1. The CDR3 sequence is 15 residues long. V lost 5 bases, J lost 3 bases, and 7 bases stayed unmatched. CDR1 is SGHAT and CDR2 is FQNNGV in the germline V gene. For the CDR3, the DNA is TGTGCCAGCAGCAACCGACAGGGGGTTGACACTGAAGCTTTCTTT. Encoded protein: CASSNRQGVDTEAFF.

This clone occurred once. The genes are TRBV7-2 and TRBJ1-6; the D gene is possibly TRBD1 (6 bases). Between the trimmed V and J ends, which lost 6 bases and 10 bases, there was a span of 16 bases. This CDR3 is 14 amino acids long. Germline CDR1 and CDR2: SGHTA and FQGNSA. The CDR3 nucleotides read TGTGCCAGCAGAACCGGGACACACCCATCACCCCTCCACTTT. Translated: CASRTGTHPSPLHF.

The chain links TRBV11-2 to TRBJ2-7; 9 positions match TRBD1. Trimming cost V 1 base and J 3 bases; bases outside gene matches: 1. This CDR3 has 14 amino acids. The V gene's germline CDR1 is SGHAT and CDR2 FQNNGV. The CDR3 spells CASSLGDRVYEQYF. In DNA form, the CDR3 reads TGTGCCAGCAGCTTAGGGGACAGGGTCTACGAGCAGTACTTC. The full variable domain, in which reference TRBV11-2 and TRBJ2-7 provide the parts outside the CDR3, is EAGVAQSPRYKIIEKRQSVAFWCNPISGHATLYWYQQILGQGPKLLIQFQNNGVVDDSQLPKDRFSAERLKGVDSTLKIQPAKLEDSAVYLCASSLGDRVYEQYFGPGTRLTVT.

The V call is TRBV15, the J call TRBJ1-6; 9 nucleotides match TRBD1. CDR1 and CDR2 from the germline V gene are LNHNV and YYDKDF (reference sequence). The CDR3 contains 14 residues. The trim removed 3 bases at V and 7 bases at J, leaving 1 base unmatched. CDR3 amino acids: CATSRDRGNSPLHF. The CDR3 bases are TGTGCCACCAGCAGGGACAGGGGAAATTCACCCCTCCACTTT.

The CDR3 region has the DNA TGTGCCAGCAGCCCCCAGGGCCTTAGCACAGATACGCAGTATTTT. Translation gives CASSPQGLSTDTQYF. The chain recombines TRBV7-6 with TRBJ2-3; D may be TRBD1 (5 bases). V lost 5 bases and J lost 0, with 12 bases in between. The CDR3 has 15 residues. Per the germline V gene, CDR1 is SGHVS and CDR2 is FNYEAQ.

The V gene is TRBV3-1 (or the pseudogene TRBV3-2), the J gene TRBJ2-7, with D perhaps matching TRBD1 (6 bases). In germline, CDR1 is LGHDT, CDR2 YNNKEL (reference sequence). The CDR3 totals 14 residues. Trimming left V 6 bases short and J 2 bases short, with 14 bases between. The CDR3 coding sequence is TGTGCCAGCAGACGAGGACAGATGACCTACGAGCAGTACTTC. It codes for CASRRGQMTYEQYF.

The V call is TRBV19, the J call TRBJ1-1; TRBD1 matches at 8 bases. Looked up from germline, CDR1 is LNHDA and CDR2 is SQIVND (reference sequence). The V gene end was trimmed by 5 bases and the J gene end by 4 bases; junction bases not matched to a gene: 3. The CDR3 has 13 amino acids. CDR3 sequence (DNA): TGTGCCAGTAGTGTCGACAGGGGCACTGAAGCTTTCTTT. This codes for CASSVDRGTEAFF.

V is TRBV9 and J is TRBJ1-6; TRBD1 matches at 7 bases. Germline trimming cut 0 bases from V and 9 bases from J; bases unmatched to any gene: 12. This CDR3 spans 17 amino acids. CDR1 and CDR2 from the germline V gene are SGDLS and YYNGEE. For the CDR3, the DNA is TGTGCCAGCAGCGTAGATAACGGAGGGGGCAAGGGTTCACCCCTCCACTTT. Its translation is CASSVDNGGGKGSPLHF.

The chain uses TRBV18 and TRBJ1-2, with 11 bases identical to TRBD1. Germline lookup yields CDR1 KGHSH and CDR2 LQKENI. The CDR3 length is 16 residues. J was trimmed by 4 bases and V by 2 bases; bases with no gene match: 6. CDR3 sequence reads: CASSPNGQGAVYGYTF. The CDR3, as DNA: TGTGCCAGCTCACCAAACGGACAGGGGGCGGTCTATGGCTACACCTTC.

The chain carries TRBV7-2 and TRBJ1-1, with 9 bases lining up with TRBD1. Germline V gene lookup returns CDR1 SGHTA and CDR2 FQGNSA. The junction had 8 bases not matched to a gene; V was cut back by 10 bases and J by 5 bases. The CDR3 runs to 13 residues. CDR3 sequence: CAIGQGSGTEAFF. Written as DNA, the CDR3 is TGTGCCATAGGACAGGGGTCGGGTACTGAAGCTTTCTTT.

The V call is TRBV9, the J call TRBJ1-6; D is unresolved. Germline CDR1 reads SGDLS; CDR2 reads YYNGEE. The V end was cut by 0 bases, the J end by 9 bases, with 16 bases between. The CDR3 spans 16 residues. The CDR3, as DNA: TGTGCCAGCAGCGTAGCCCCTTCCGGGGAGGGTTCACCCCTCCACTTT. Translating it yields CASSVAPSGEGSPLHF. The complete variable domain, with remaining parts taken from reference TRBV9 and TRBJ1-6, reads DSGVTQTPKHLITATGQRVTLRCSPRSGDLSVYWYQQSLDQGLQFLIQYYNGEERAKGNILERFSAQQFPDLHSELNLSSLELGDSALYFCASSVAPSGEGSPLHFGNGTRLTVT.

This clone was seen a few times. V usage is TRBV30 and J usage is TRBJ1-1, with a possible D match to TRBD1 (6 bases). The germline V and J ends were trimmed by 2 bases and 6 bases, with 19 bases remaining between them. Germline-derived CDR1 and CDR2 are GTSNPN and SVGIG (reference sequence). The CDR3 covers 15 residues. CDR3 sequence (DNA): TGTGCCTGGAGTCTGGACAGAATGAATATCGCTGAAGCTTTCTTT. This gives the protein CAWSLDRMNIAEAFF.

V usage is TRBV25-1 and J usage is TRBJ1-1; weak D call: TRBD1 (5 bases). Germline CDR1 reads MGHDK; CDR2 reads SYGVNS. V was trimmed by 1 base and J by 10 bases, leaving 13 bases between them. The CDR3 contains 13 residues. CDR3 nucleotide sequence: TGTGCCAGCAGTGAATTAGGGGATTCAGTAGCTTTCTTT. Protein product: CASSELGDSVAFF. The whole variable domain, filled in from reference TRBV25-1 and TRBJ1-1, reads EADIYQTPRYLVIGTGKKITLECSQTMGHDKMYWYQQDPGMELHLIHYSYGVNSTEKGDLSSESTVSRIRTEHFPLTLESARPSHTSQYLCASSELGDSVAFFGQGTRLTVV.

This clone was seen a few times. The chain employs TRBV9 and TRBJ1-2; TRBD1 matches 9 bases. Germline V gene data show CDR1 as SGDLS and CDR2 as YYNGEE. Trimming took 3 bases from V and 4 from J; bases not matched to a gene: 13. The length of the CDR3 is 17 residues. CDR3 DNA: TGTGCCAGCAGCGCCTTACAGGGGGCCGCCATTACCTATGGCTACACCTTC. Protein product: CASSALQGAAITYGYTF.

The chain joins TRBV10-1 to TRBJ1-6; D gene uncertain. Germline CDR1 reads WNHNN; CDR2 reads SYGVQD (reference sequence). Trimming cost V 11 bases and J 9 bases, with 5 bases left between them. The CDR3 contains 9 residues. The CDR3 region has the DNA TGCGCCGGCCCTTCACCCCTCCACTTT. Protein product: CAGPSPLHF.

V and J are TRBV5-1 and TRBJ2-4, with D perhaps TRBD2 (6 bases). Between the trimmed V and J ends, which lost 3 bases and 6 bases, there was a span of 10 bases. This CDR3 has 13 amino acids. Germline values: CDR1 SGHRS, CDR2 YFSETQ. The CDR3 reads CASSSEGLNIQYF. The CDR3, as DNA: TGCGCCAGCAGCTCGGAGGGGTTAAACATTCAGTACTTC.

The CDR3 DNA follows: TGTGCCATCAGTGATAGAGGTAGAGGAGCCTACGAGCAGTACTTC. It translates to CAISDRGRGAYEQYF. The chain carries TRBV10-3 and TRBJ2-7; D is unresolved. Trimming shortened V by 3 bases and J by 2 bases, and 14 bases separated the two germline ends. CDR1 ENHRY and CDR2 SYGVKD come from the germline V gene. This CDR3 has 15 residues.

The chain employs TRBV7-8 and TRBJ2-7; TRBD2 matches 11 bases. The junction had 10 bases not matched to a gene; V was cut back by 5 bases and J by 1 base. Looked up from germline, CDR1 is SGHVS and CDR2 is FQNEAQ. The CDR3 totals 17 residues. The chain's CDR3 is CASSRSSSGGSSYEQYF. The CDR3 DNA reads TGTGCCAGCAGCCGATCCTCTAGCGGGGGGTCGTCCTACGAGCAGTACTTC. Drawing the rest from reference TRBV7-8 and TRBJ2-7, the complete variable domain is GAGVSQSPRYKVAKRGQDVALRCDPISGHVSLFWYQQALGQGPEFLTYFQNEAQLDKSGLPSDRFFAERPEGSVSTLKIQRTQQEDSAVYLCASSRSSSGGSSYEQYFGPGTRLTVT.

V is TRBV18 and J is TRBJ2-1, with 7 bases aligning to TRBD2. Germline trimming cut 3 bases from V and 5 bases from J; bases unmatched to any gene: 10. The CDR3 runs to 16 residues. Germline values: CDR1 KGHSH, CDR2 LQKENI. In DNA, the CDR3 is TGTGCCAGCTCACCCCAGGGAGCGGGGTCCAACAATGAGCAGTTCTTC. Its protein product is CASSPQGAGSNNEQFF.

The rearrangement joins TRBV4-1 to TRBJ2-2, with 8 nucleotides matching TRBD1. The CDR3 is 15 amino acids. CDR1 MGHRA and CDR2 YSYEKL come from the germline V gene. Unmatched junction bases numbered 5, after V lost 4 bases and J lost 4 bases. Here the CDR3 DNA reads TGCGCCAGCAGCCCCCCAGACAGGGGCACCGGGGAGCTGTTTTTT. Protein sequence: CASSPPDRGTGELFF.

The chain uses TRBV12-3 or TRBV12-4 and TRBJ1-6; D is unclear. V lost 6 bases and J lost 8, with 5 bases in between. This CDR3 has 11 amino acids. DNA for the CDR3: TGTGCCAGCAGCCTCTATTCACCCCTCCACTTT. Translating it yields CASSLYSPLHF.

The chain carries TRBV6-6 and TRBJ1-1, with 11 bases that match TRBD1. The germline V gene has CDR1 MNHNY and CDR2 SVGAGI (reference sequence). The CDR3 runs to 13 residues. Trimming cost V 7 bases and J 5 bases; bases outside gene matches: 3. CDR3 bases: TGTGCCAGCACGGACAGGGGGCATACTGAAGCTTTCTTT. Encoded protein: CASTDRGHTEAFF.

The chain recombines TRBV5-1 with TRBJ1-1, with 7 positions matching TRBD1. V shed 0 bases, J shed 10 bases, and the junction held 12 bases outside the gene matches. The CDR3 totals 15 residues. CDR1 and CDR2 from the germline V gene are SGHRS and YFSETQ. The DNA for the CDR3 is TGCGCCAGCAGCTTGGTTGGGGAAGGGGGCCCCAGAGCTTTCTTT. It is translated as CASSLVGEGGPRAFF.

In the case of this clone: One end of the junction is discordant with germline, which a read error may explain. V is TRBV7-2 and J is TRBJ2-3; 9 nucleotides align to TRBD2. The CDR3 runs to 14 residues. Germline CDR1 is SGHTA and CDR2 is FQGNSA. The CDR3 coding sequence is TGTGCCAGCAGCCTAGCGGGGCTCACAGATACGCAGTATTTT. As protein: CASSLAGLTDTQYF.

This clone appeared a single time. The chain employs TRBV12-2 and TRBJ2-1; TRBD2 is the table's D call, not checked against the DNA. TRBV12-2 is assigned pseudogene status. The CDR3 extends over 18 amino acids. The CDR3 region is CASRLADSSGEAYNEQFF. The CDR3 DNA reads TGTGCAAGTCGCTTAGCTGATTCTAGCGGGGAGGCCTACAATGAGCAGTTCTTC.

J is TRBJ2-7 and V is TRBV19; 9 bases are shared with TRBD1. V shed 6 bases, J shed 0 bases, and the junction held 9 bases outside the gene matches. Per the germline V gene, CDR1 is LNHDA and CDR2 is SQIVND (reference sequence). The CDR3 sequence is 16 residues long. This chain's CDR3 is CASSRIGTGISYEQYF. DNA for the CDR3: TGTGCCAGTAGCAGAATCGGGACAGGGATCTCCTACGAGCAGTACTTC.